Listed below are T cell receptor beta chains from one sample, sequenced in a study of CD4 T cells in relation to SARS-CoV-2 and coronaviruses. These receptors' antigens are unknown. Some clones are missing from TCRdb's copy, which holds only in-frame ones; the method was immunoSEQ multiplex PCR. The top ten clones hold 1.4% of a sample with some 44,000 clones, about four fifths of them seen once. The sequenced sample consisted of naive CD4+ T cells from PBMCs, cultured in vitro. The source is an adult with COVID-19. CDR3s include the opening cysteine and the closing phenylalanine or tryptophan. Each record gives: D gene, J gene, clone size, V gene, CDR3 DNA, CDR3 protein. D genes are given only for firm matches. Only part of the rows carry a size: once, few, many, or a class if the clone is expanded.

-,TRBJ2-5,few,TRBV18,TGTGCCAGCTCACCACAGTGGAGCGGGCCCCAAGAGACCCAGTACTTC,CASSPQWSGPQETQYF
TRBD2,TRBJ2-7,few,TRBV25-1,TGTGCCAGCAGTGAATCGGTGGGACTAGCGGGGATTTACGAGCAGTACTTC,CASSESVGLAGIYEQYF
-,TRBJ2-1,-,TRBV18,TGTGCCAGCTCACAAAACTCCTATTGGAATGAGCAGTTCTTC,CASSQNSYWNEQFF
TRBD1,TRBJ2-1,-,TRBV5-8,TGTGCCAGCAGCTTAGGGACAGACAACCCCTACAATGAGCAGTTCTTC,CASSLGTDNPYNEQFF
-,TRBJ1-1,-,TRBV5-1,TGCGCCAGCAGCTTGGGCACGGGTATGAACACTGAAGCTTTCTTT,CASSLGTGMNTEAFF
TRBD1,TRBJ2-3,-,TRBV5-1,TGCGCCAGCAGCTTGCAGGGGGCAAGTACAGATACGCAGTATTTT,CASSLQGASTDTQYF
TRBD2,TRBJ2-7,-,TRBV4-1,TGCGCCAGCAGCCAATTAGCGGGAGGGCTCGAGCAGTACTTC,CASSQLAGGLEQYF
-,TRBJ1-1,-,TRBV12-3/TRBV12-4,TGTGCCAGCAGCACGGGACCTGAAGCTTTCTTT,CASSTGPEAFF
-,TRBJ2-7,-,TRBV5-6,TGTGCCAGCAGCGCGCGGCCGGCGGTCTACGAGCAGTACTTC,CASSARPAVYEQYF
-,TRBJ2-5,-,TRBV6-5,TGTGCCAGCAGCCGAGCTTTCGAGACCCAGTACTTC,CASSRAFETQYF
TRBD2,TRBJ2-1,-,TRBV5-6,TGTGCCAGCAGCTTGGGTGGACTAGCGGGTTTCGACAATGAGCAGTTCTTC,CASSLGGLAGFDNEQFF
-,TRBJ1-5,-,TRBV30,TGTGCCTGGAGTGGGGGGACGGATCAGCCCCAGCATTTT,CAWSGGTDQPQHF
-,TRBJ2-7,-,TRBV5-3,TGTGCCAGAAGCCCCCCCGAAGGGGCCTACGAGCAGTACTTC,CARSPPEGAYEQYF
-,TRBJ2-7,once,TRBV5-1,TGCGCCAGCAGCTTGGCCCGGGGCAGCCACTCCTACGAGCAGTACTTC,CASSLARGSHSYEQYF
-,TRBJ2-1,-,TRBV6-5,TGTGCCAGCAAGTGGCTGCCCTCCTACAATGAGCAGTTCTTC,CASKWLPSYNEQFF
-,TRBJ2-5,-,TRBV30,TGTGCCTGGAGTGCTTTGGACCGAATCCAAGAGACCCAGTACTTC,CAWSALDRIQETQYF
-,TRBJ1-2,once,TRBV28,TGTGCCAGCAGTATGGGCTATGGCTACACCTTC,CASSMGYGYTF
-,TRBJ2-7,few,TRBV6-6,TGTGCCAGCTATGCCGGCCTTTACGAGCAGTACTTC,CASYAGLYEQYF
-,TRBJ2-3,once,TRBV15,TGTGCCACCAGCCGTACGGTCGACACAGATACGCAGTATTTT,CATSRTVDTDTQYF
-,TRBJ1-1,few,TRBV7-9,TGTGCCAGCATCCTCTCGACAGTGAACACTGAAGCTTTCTTT,CASILSTVNTEAFF
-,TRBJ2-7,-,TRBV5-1,TGCGCCAGCAGCCCAGAAGGGGGGACCTACGAGCAGTACTTC,CASSPEGGTYEQYF
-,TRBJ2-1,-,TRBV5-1,TGCGCCAGCAGCTTGGGGGTTGGGAGTATTGAGCAGTTCTTC,CASSLGVGSIEQFF
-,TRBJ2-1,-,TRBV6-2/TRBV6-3,TGTGCCAGCAGTTACTTGACCACGACCTACAATGAGCAGTTCTTC,CASSYLTTTYNEQFF
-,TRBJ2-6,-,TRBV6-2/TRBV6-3,TGTGCCAGCAGTTACTCCGGGGCCAACGTCCTGACTTTC,CASSYSGANVLTF
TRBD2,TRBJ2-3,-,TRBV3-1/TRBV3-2,TGTGCCAGCAGACAGAATAGCGGGATAAGAACAGATACGCAGTATTTT,CASRQNSGIRTDTQYF
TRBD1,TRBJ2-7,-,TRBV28,TGTGCCAGCAGTTGGACAGGAGTCTACGAGCAGTACTTC,CASSWTGVYEQYF
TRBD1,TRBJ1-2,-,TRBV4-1,TGCGCCAGCAGCCAAGGACAGGGGTATGGCTACACCTTC,CASSQGQGYGYTF
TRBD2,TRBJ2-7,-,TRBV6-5,TGTGCCAGCAGGGCGGGACTAGCGGGGACCTACGAGCAGTACTTC,CASRAGLAGTYEQYF
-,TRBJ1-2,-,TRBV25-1,TGTGCCAGCAACCAACAAACAGGGTCTGGCTACACCTTC,CASNQQTGSGYTF
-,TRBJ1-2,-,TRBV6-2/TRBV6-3,TGTGCCAGCAGTTACTACGTAGAGTATGGCTACACCTTC,CASSYYVEYGYTF
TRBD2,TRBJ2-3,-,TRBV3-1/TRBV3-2,TGTGCCAGCAGCCAAGATCCGGCTAGCGGGAGTGATACGCAGTATTTT,CASSQDPASGSDTQYF
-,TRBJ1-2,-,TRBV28,TGTGCCAGCAGACCCCAGGGTAGCTATGGCTACACCTTC,CASRPQGSYGYTF
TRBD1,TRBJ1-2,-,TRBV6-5,TGTGCCAGCAGTTCCGACAGGGGGTTCGTCGGCTACACCTTC,CASSSDRGFVGYTF
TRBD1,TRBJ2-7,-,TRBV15,TGTGCCACCAGCTCCGGGACAGGGGATTTAACCCCCTACGAGCAGTACTTC,CATSSGTGDLTPYEQYF
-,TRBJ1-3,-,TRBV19,TGTGCCAGTAGTACCTACGGGGCTGGAAACACCATATATTTT,CASSTYGAGNTIYF
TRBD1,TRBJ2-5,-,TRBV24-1,TGTGCCACCAGTGATTGGCAGACAGGGGGAAGAGAGACCCAGTACTTC,CATSDWQTGGRETQYF
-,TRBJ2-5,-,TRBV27,TGTGCCAGCAGTAACCATCAAGAGACCCAGTACTTC,CASSNHQETQYF
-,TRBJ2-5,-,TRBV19,TGTGCCACTAAACGACAGGGAGGCCAAGAGACCCAGTACTTC,CATKRQGGQETQYF
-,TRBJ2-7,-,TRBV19,TGTGCCAGTACCCCTCGGATCTACGAGCAGTACTTC,CASTPRIYEQYF
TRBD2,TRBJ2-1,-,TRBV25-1,TGTGCCAGCATTAGCGGGAGCTACAATGAGCAGTTCTTC,CASISGSYNEQFF
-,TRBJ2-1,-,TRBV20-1,TGCAGTGCTAGTGGTTCGGAGCAGTTCTTC,CSASGSEQFF
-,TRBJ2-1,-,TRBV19,TGTGCCAGTAGTCTCGGCCGGAGCTCCTACAATGAGCAGTTCTTC,CASSLGRSSYNEQFF
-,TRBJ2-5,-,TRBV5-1,TGCGCCAGCAGCTTGGGAGCGGCTCAAGAGACCCAGTACTTC,CASSLGAAQETQYF
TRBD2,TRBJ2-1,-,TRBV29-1,TGCAGCGTTGGTGGGGCCGTTGGGACTAGCGGGAGATCCAGCACAGATGAGCAGTTCTTC,CSVGGAVGTSGRSSTDEQFF
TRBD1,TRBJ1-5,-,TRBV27,TGTGCCAGCAGTTTAAGCAGGGGGCTTCAGCCCCAGCATTTT,CASSLSRGLQPQHF
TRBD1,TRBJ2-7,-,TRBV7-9,TGTGCCAGCAGCTTTGACAGGGTGGGGGAGCAGTACTTC,CASSFDRVGEQYF